This passage covers 18 T cell receptor beta chains from one sample sequenced in a study of T cells in Graves' hyperthyroidism and ophthalmopathy. The investigators amplified TCR beta CDR3 regions from RNA transcripts. During a first-round RT-PCR of the TCR CDR3, the HTBI primer set was used. TCRdb reanalysed the multiplex PCR reads using MiXCR and keeps one entry per CDR3 protein. The sample holds 500,000 to 550,000 distinct CDR3 sequences, around 21% seen once. Specimen: blood. Receptors originate from a young man with Graves' hyperthyroidism.

This clonotype showed up many times. The chain uses TRBV20-1 and TRBJ1-5; 7 bases match TRBD1. Germline values: CDR1 DFQATT, CDR2 SNEGSKA (reference sequence). This CDR3 is built from 13 residues. Trimming cost V 5 bases and J 1 base; bases outside gene matches: 2. The CDR3 region is CSAAGQSNQPQHF. Written as DNA, the CDR3 is TGCAGTGCTGCGGGACAGAGCAATCAGCCCCAGCATTTT.

This clonotype was seen repeatedly, ten times or more. The chain carries TRBV20-1 and TRBJ1-2; unclear D gene. The CDR3 loop spans 12 amino acids. Trimming cost V 3 bases and J 8 bases, with 13 bases left between them. Germline V gene data show CDR1 as DFQATT and CDR2 as SNEGSKA (reference sequence). CDR3 DNA sequence: TGCAGTGCTAGCCTCCCTCTCGGAGGCTACACCTTC. Protein sequence: CSASLPLGGYTF.

In its sample, this clonotype was seen many times. This chain uses TRBV6-5 with TRBJ1-5; the match to TRBD1 covers 8 bases. Germline V gene data show CDR1 as MNHEY and CDR2 as SVGAGI. This CDR3 contains 16 residues. The ends lost 2 bases at V and 7 bases at J; junction bases unmatched: 10. The CDR3 loop is CASSYGGQGSGQPQHF. The CDR3 DNA follows: TGTGCCAGCAGTTACGGCGGACAGGGAAGTGGCCAGCCCCAGCATTTT.

This clonotype was seen repeatedly, ten times or more. CDR3 loop: CASSEAVGTGPSYGYTF. DNA of the CDR3: TGTGCCAGCAGTGAAGCGGTGGGGACAGGGCCATCCTATGGCTACACCTTC. The chain joins TRBV6-1 to TRBJ1-2, with 9 nucleotides matching TRBD1. V was clipped by 0 bases and J by 4 bases; unmatched bases: 9. This CDR3 spans 17 amino acids. Germline V CDR1 and CDR2: MNHNS, SASEGT.

As regards this clonotype: A much larger clone differs by one base, so this may be a read error. The genes are TRBV2 and TRBJ2-2; no definite D call. Germline V gene data show CDR1 as SNHLY and CDR2 as FYNNEI. V lost 4 bases to trimming and J lost 4 bases, with 10 bases between them. The CDR3 consists of 14 residues. The CDR3 here is CASSAQRGTGELFF. The CDR3 nucleotides are TGTGCCAGCAGTGCTCAGCGCGGCACCGGGGAGCTGTTTTTT. Together with reference TRBV2 and TRBJ2-2, the CDR3 gives the full variable domain: EPEVTQTPSHQVTQMGQEVILRCVPISNHLYFYWYRQILGQKVEFLVSFYNNEISEKSEIFDDQFSVERPDGSNFTLKIRSTKLEDSAMYFCASSAQRGTGELFFGEGSRLTVL.

At least ten counts were recorded for this clonotype. The V gene is TRBV2, the J gene TRBJ2-5; unclear D gene. The CDR3 contains 12 residues. V dropped 7 bases and J dropped 1 base, with 7 bases sitting between them. From germline, CDR1 is SNHLY and CDR2 FYNNEI. This CDR3 is CASMVTQETQYF. The CDR3 DNA reads TGTGCCAGCATGGTAACCCAAGAGACCCAGTACTTC.

This clonotype was picked up many times. The junction and the germline gene differ at one end; a read error may be behind it. This chain joins TRBV24-1 and TRBJ1-5; D might be TRBD1 (5 bases). The CDR3 runs to 14 residues. In germline, CDR1 is KGHDR, CDR2 SFDVKD. This chain's CDR3 is CATGDRGRNQPQHF. CDR3 sequence (DNA): TGTGCCACCGGTGACCGGGGACGAAATCAGCCCCAGCATTTT.

V usage is TRBV29-1 and J usage is TRBJ1-1; possible D gene TRBD1, 6 bases. Between the trimmed V and J ends, which lost 5 bases and 7 bases, there was a span of 14 bases. The CDR3 extends over 12 amino acids. The germline gives CDR1 SQVTM, CDR2 ANQGSEA. The DNA for the CDR3 is TGCAGCGTTAGGGGGGGTCGCCTTGAAGCTTTCTTT. It yields the protein CSVRGGRLEAFF.

This clonotype was counted many times. The rearrangement links TRBV27 to TRBJ2-7, with 8 positions matching TRBD1. With V trimmed by 6 bases and J by 1 base, 8 bases remained unmatched. The CDR3 length is 15 residues. The germline V gene encodes CDR1 MNHEY and CDR2 SMNVEV (reference sequence). The chain's CDR3 is CASSWGTGYSYEQYF. For the CDR3, the DNA is TGTGCCAGCAGCTGGGGGACAGGCTATTCCTACGAGCAGTACTTC.

A word on this clonotype: A much larger clone is a single base away; this may be a read error. The J gene is TRBJ2-7, the V gene TRBV7-9; TRBD1 is a possible D gene (6 bases). CDR3 length equals 13 residues. CDR1 and CDR2 from the germline V gene are SEHNR and FQNEAQ (reference sequence). The V gene lost 5 bases and the J gene lost 3 bases, with 11 bases spanning the gap. The CDR3 loop reads CASSNRDNYEQYF. CDR3 in DNA: TGTGCCAGCAGCAACCGGGACAACTACGAGCAGTACTTC. The full variable domain, completed using reference TRBV7-9 and TRBJ2-7, is DTGVSQNPRHKITKRGQNVTFRCDPISEHNRLYWYRQTLGQGPEFLTYFQNEAQLEKSRLLSDRFSAERPKGSFSTLEIQRTEQGDSAMYLCASSNRDNYEQYFGPGTRLTVT.

The chain combines TRBV12-3 or TRBV12-4 with TRBJ1-5; D call uncertain. The CDR3 totals 16 residues. With 6 bases removed from V and 0 bases from J, the gap between germline ends came to 15 bases. CDR3 region: CASRYYWADSNQPQHF. CDR3 sequence (DNA): TGTGCCAGCAGGTACTATTGGGCGGATAGCAATCAGCCCCAGCATTTT.

This clonotype was picked up a small number of times. Here the CDR3 DNA reads TGTGCCAGCAGCCCAGGGTTGGCCTCGAACACTGAAGCTTTCTTT. This encodes CASSPGLASNTEAFF. The V and J genes are TRBV9 and TRBJ1-1; TRBD1 might be the D (5 bases). Germline V gene lookup returns CDR1 SGDLS and CDR2 YYNGEE. V lost 4 bases, J lost 1 base, and 14 bases lay in between. The CDR3 has 15 amino acids. The full variable domain, with the rest looked up from reference TRBV9 and TRBJ1-1, is DSGVTQTPKHLITATGQRVTLRCSPRSGDLSVYWYQQSLDQGLQFLIQYYNGEERAKGNILERFSAQQFPDLHSELNLSSLELGDSALYFCASSPGLASNTEAFFGQGTRLTVV.

This clonotype was seen a few times. CDR3 coding DNA: TGTGCCAGCAGCATGGGGGTACGGGAGGTCGGCTATGGCTACACCTTC. It yields the protein CASSMGVREVGYGYTF. The V and J genes are TRBV7-8 and TRBJ1-2; tentatively, D is TRBD1 (5 bases). V lost 5 bases and J 4 bases, leaving 20 bases between the germline ends. Germline CDR1 SGHVS, CDR2 FQNEAQ. The CDR3 is 16 residues long.

This clonotype was seen repeatedly, ten times or more. The chain joins TRBV4-1 to TRBJ1-1; D is ambiguous. Deletions cut 4 bases from V and 2 bases from J, with 11 bases between. The germline gives CDR1 MGHRA, CDR2 YSYEKL. This CDR3 region has 14 residues. CDR3 DNA: TGCGCCAGCAGCCGACCTGGAGCAAACACTGAAGCTTTCTTT. Translating it yields CASSRPGANTEAFF.

This clonotype was counted at least ten times. The DNA of the CDR3 is TGTGCCTGGAGTGGGGGGATTTCAGAGACCCAGTACTTC. This sequence encodes CAWSGGISETQYF. This chain connects TRBV30 to TRBJ2-5; D possibly uses TRBD1 or TRBD2 (5 bases each). The CDR3 is 13 residues long. The germline V gene encodes CDR1 GTSNPN and CDR2 SVGIG (reference sequence). V lost 1 base and J lost 4, with 10 bases in between.

This clonotype was seen ten or more times. The gene calls are TRBV2 and TRBJ2-1; D remains ambiguous. Germline V gives CDR1 SNHLY, CDR2 FYNNEI. V lost 10 bases, J lost 6 bases, and 16 bases lay in between. CDR3 size: 13 residues. As DNA, the CDR3 is TGTGCCATCGCAGGTTTCAATTTCAATGAGCAGTTCTTC. Amino acid sequence: CAIAGFNFNEQFF.

In its sample, this clonotype was seen a few times. The chain links TRBV12-3 or TRBV12-4 to TRBJ2-7; 12 bases line up with TRBD1. Trimming took 5 bases from V and 6 from J; bases not matched to a gene: 5. The length of the CDR3 is 14 residues. For the CDR3, the DNA is TGTGCCAGCAGTGCCGGGACAGGGGGCTCCGAGCAGTACTTC. This codes for CASSAGTGGSEQYF.

This clonotype was picked up a small number of times. This sequence joins TRBV20-1 and TRBJ1-6; 9 positions agree with TRBD1. Germline V gives CDR1 DFQATT, CDR2 SNEGSKA (reference sequence). Trimming at V came to 3 bases and at J to 3 bases, leaving 6 bases not matched to a gene. The CDR3 runs to 16 residues. The CDR3 nucleotides are TGCAGTGCTAGGATACAGGGGGCGATCTATAATTCACCCCTCCACTTT. Its protein is CSARIQGAIYNSPLHF.